In this sample, the clone carrying this T cell receptor beta chain turned up a few times. The target antigen is unknown. This sample was included in a study of T-cell reconstitution after alpha-beta-depleted transplantation in children. Study-level findings and limits: The high TCRbeta diversity at day 60 in some patients came from surviving recipient T cells and thymic progenitors. T-cell numbers and diversity one year post-transplant derived largely from freshly generated T cells. Reportedly, roughly two months post-transplant, alpha-beta T cells arose from several hundred expanded graft clones.

Unique molecular identifiers were built into the TCRbeta library. Via MiXCR, TCRdb re-called the PCR reads, giving one row per CDR3 protein. The sample includes around 490,000 distinct CDR3 sequences, 11% of them seen just once. Germline lookup yields CDR1 SGHNT and CDR2 YYREEE (reference sequence). CDR3 length: 16 residues. Between the trimmed V and J ends, which lost 0 bases and 0 bases, there was a span of 11 bases. The sample here was PBMCs, mostly from graft donor cells, taken 180 days after TCRalphabeta/CD19-depleted stem cell transplant. The sequence was collected from a female patient aged 2-9 years who had a stem cell transplant for aplastic anemia, so the T cells may come from the graft donor. The chain has TRBV5-4 and TRBJ2-3; no reliable D call. The CDR3 bases are TGTGCCAGCAGCTTGGCCCGGGTTCGGAGCACAGATACGCAGTATTTT. Protein: CASSLARVRSTDTQYF.